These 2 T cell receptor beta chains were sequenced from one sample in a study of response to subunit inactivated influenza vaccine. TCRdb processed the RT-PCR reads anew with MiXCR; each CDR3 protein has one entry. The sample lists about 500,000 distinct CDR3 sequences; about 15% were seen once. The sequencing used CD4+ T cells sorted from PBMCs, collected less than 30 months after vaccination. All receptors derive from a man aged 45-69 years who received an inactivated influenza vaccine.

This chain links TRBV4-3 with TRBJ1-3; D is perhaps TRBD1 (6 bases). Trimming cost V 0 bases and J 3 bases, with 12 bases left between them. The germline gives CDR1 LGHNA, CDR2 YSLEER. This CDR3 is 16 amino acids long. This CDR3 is CASSQDRTAGGNTIYF. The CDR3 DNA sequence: TGCGCCAGCAGCCAAGATCGGACAGCCGGTGGAAACACCATATATTTT.

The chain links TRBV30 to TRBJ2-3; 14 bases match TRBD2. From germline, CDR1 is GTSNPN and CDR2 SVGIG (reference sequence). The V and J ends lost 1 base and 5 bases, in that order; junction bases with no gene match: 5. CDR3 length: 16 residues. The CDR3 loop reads CAWSGGLAGAGDTQYF. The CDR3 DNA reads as TGTGCCTGGAGTGGGGGACTAGCGGGAGCGGGAGATACGCAGTATTTT.